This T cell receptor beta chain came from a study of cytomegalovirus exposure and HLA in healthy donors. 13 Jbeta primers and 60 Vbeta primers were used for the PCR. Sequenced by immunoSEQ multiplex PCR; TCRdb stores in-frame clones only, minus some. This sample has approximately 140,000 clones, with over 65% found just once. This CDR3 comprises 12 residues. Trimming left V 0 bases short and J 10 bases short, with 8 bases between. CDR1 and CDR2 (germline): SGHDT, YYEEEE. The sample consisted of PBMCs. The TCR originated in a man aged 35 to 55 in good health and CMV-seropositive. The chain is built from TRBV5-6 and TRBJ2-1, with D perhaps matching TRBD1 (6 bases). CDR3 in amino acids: CASSLGGQEQFF. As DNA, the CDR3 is TGTGCCAGCAGCTTGGGAGGACAGGAGCAGTTCTTC. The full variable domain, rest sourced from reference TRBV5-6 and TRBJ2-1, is DAGVTQSPTHLIKTRGQQVTLRCSPKSGHDTVSWYQQALGQGPQFIFQYYEEEERQRGNFPDRFSGHQFPNYSSELNVNALLLGDSALYLCASSLGGQEQFFGPGTRLTVL.